Each of the 9 T cell receptor beta chains below was sequenced from the same sample in a study of OX40 agonist ivuxolimab in advanced cancers. Libraries were prepared by immunoSEQ multiplex PCR; TCRdb keeps only in-frame clonotypes and omits some of them. The sample contains approximately 63,000 clones, 80% to 90% of which appear only once. Material: CD4+ or CD8+ T cells sorted from blood, obtained in a trial of the OX40 agonist ivuxolimab. These receptors were obtained from an adult with an advanced solid tumor such as melanoma, head and neck, liver or kidney cancer.

The chain uses TRBV27 and TRBJ1-5; 8 nucleotides line up with TRBD1. Unmatched junction bases numbered 7, after V lost 2 bases and J lost 4 bases. The CDR3 contains 16 residues. Germline CDR1 MNHEY, CDR2 SMNVEV (reference sequence). CDR3 sequence (DNA): TGTGCCAGCAGTTTAGCAGGGGGCGAGGGTAATCAGCCCCAGCATTTT. As protein: CASSLAGGEGNQPQHF.

The J gene is TRBJ2-7, the V gene TRBV28; D is possibly TRBD1 (6 bases). Germline CDR1 and CDR2: MDHEN and SYDVKM. V dropped 2 bases and J dropped 1 base, with 9 bases sitting between them. The CDR3 has 14 amino acids. This chain's CDR3 is CASSLAQGSYEQYF. In nucleotides, the CDR3 is TGTGCCAGCAGTTTAGCACAGGGATCCTACGAGCAGTACTTC.

The chain employs TRBV7-9 and TRBJ2-7; the D gene could be TRBD1 or TRBD2 (5 bases each). The V and J ends lost 5 bases and 5 bases respectively, with 13 bases between them. This CDR3 comprises 13 residues. Germline values: CDR1 SEHNR, CDR2 FQNEAQ (reference sequence). CDR3: CASSRDHLDEQYF. The CDR3 bases are TGTGCCAGCAGCCGGGACCATCTGGACGAGCAGTACTTC.

The chain links TRBV15 to TRBJ1-1, with D unclear. V was shortened by 3 bases and J by 1 base, with 12 bases between the two germline ends. The CDR3 sequence is 15 residues long. Germline values: CDR1 LNHNV, CDR2 YYDKDF (reference sequence). CDR3 in DNA: TGTGCCACCAGCAGTAAAATAGATGAGAACACTGAAGCTTTCTTT. Residues: CATSSKIDENTEAFF.

Points on this clone: The identical CDR3 is also encoded by other nucleotide sequences in the sample. The chain employs TRBV27 and TRBJ1-1; no clear D. Germline V gene data show CDR1 as MNHEY and CDR2 as SMNVEV (reference sequence). The CDR3 runs to 13 residues. The germline V and J ends were trimmed by 6 bases and 0 bases, with 8 bases remaining between them. This CDR3 is CASSPGLNTEAFF. DNA of the CDR3: TGTGCCAGCAGCCCGGGTTTGAACACTGAAGCTTTCTTT.

This rearrangement joins TRBV19 to TRBJ1-1; D may be TRBD1 (5 bases). Trimming cost V 7 bases and J 1 base, with 7 bases left between them. There are 12 residues in the CDR3. Germline V lookup: CDR1 LNHDA, CDR2 SQIVND (reference sequence). Here the CDR3 DNA reads TGTGCCAGTATCCAGGGGAACACTGAAGCTTTCTTT. Protein: CASIQGNTEAFF. Complete variable domain (other parts from reference TRBV19 and TRBJ1-1): DGGITQSPKYLFRKEGQNVTLSCEQNLNHDAMYWYRQDPGQGLRLIYYSQIVNDFQKGDIAEGYSVSREKKESFPLTVTSAQKNPTAFYLCASIQGNTEAFFGQGTRLTVV.

About this clone itself: Because the CDR3's place on the DNA is in doubt, the DNA is left out and the CDR3 is given as listed by TCRdb. This sequence joins TRBV7-5 and TRBJ2-6; the D call of TRBD1 is as the table states it, not checked on the DNA. TRBV7-5 is a pseudogene segment. Including both end residues, the CDR3 is 17 amino acids long. The CDR3 here is CARRYLCRQSRANVLTF.

The chain links TRBV19 to TRBJ2-1, with 8 bases identical to TRBD2. The CDR3 runs to 16 residues. The junction had 8 bases not matched to a gene; V was cut back by 3 bases and J by 4 bases. CDR1 and CDR2 (germline): LNHDA, SQIVND (reference sequence). In DNA, the CDR3 is TGTGCCAGTAGTATTGGATTAGCGGGGTATTACAATGAGCAGTTCTTC. Translating gives CASSIGLAGYYNEQFF. The variable domain in full, with the rest retrieved from reference TRBV19 and TRBJ2-1, is DGGITQSPKYLFRKEGQNVTLSCEQNLNHDAMYWYRQDPGQGLRLIYYSQIVNDFQKGDIAEGYSVSREKKESFPLTVTSAQKNPTAFYLCASSIGLAGYYNEQFFGPGTRLTVL.

V is TRBV5-5 and J is TRBJ1-2, with D hard to call. V lost 1 base to trimming and J lost 0 bases, with 1 base between them. Germline lookup yields CDR1 SGHKS and CDR2 YYEKEE (reference sequence). CDR3 size: 12 residues. CDR3 residues: CASSLSNYGYTF. As DNA, the CDR3 is TGTGCCAGCAGCTTGTCTAACTATGGCTACACCTTC.